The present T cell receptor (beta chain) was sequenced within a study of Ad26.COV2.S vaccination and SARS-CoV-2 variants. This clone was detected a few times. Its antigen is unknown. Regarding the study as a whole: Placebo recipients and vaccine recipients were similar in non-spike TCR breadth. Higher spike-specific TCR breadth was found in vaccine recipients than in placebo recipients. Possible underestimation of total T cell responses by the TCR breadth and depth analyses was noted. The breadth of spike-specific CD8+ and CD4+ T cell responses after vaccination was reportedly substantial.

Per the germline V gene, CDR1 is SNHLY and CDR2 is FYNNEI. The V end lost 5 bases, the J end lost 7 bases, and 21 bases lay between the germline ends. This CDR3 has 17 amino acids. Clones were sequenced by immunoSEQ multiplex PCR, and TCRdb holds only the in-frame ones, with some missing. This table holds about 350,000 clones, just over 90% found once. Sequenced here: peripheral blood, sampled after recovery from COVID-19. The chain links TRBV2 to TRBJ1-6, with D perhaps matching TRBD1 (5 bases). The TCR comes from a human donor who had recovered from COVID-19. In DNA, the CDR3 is TGTGCCAGCAGTCTTCTCTCGGGGCGGACACGAAATTCACCCCTCCACTTT. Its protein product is CASSLLSGRTRNSPLHF.